This TCR beta chain was identified in a study of blood T cell repertoires in COVID-19. In the study overall: The United States, Italy and Spain provided the acute and convalescent COVID-19 samples. PBMCs, B-cell-depleted T cells, or T cells provided the cDNA or gDNA that made up the material.

Original processing methods: Estimated nucleated cell counts came from reference gene primer amplification. TCRdb's copy holds only in-frame clones and misses some; the assay was immunoSEQ multiplex PCR. V and J calls plus clone size are reproduced from that table; the DNA served to infer D and trimming. This repertoire shows a few hundred thousand clones, around 85% found once; its top ten account for about 3.6%. Notes on this clone: Other DNA sequences from this sample encode an identical CDR3 as well.

The specimen sequenced was peripheral blood. The receptor's source is a woman between 18 and 29 years old with acute or convalescent COVID-19.

CDR3 loop: CASSRQVNTEAFF. In nucleotides, the CDR3 is TGTGCCAGCAGCAGACAGGTGAACACTGAAGCTTTCTTT. This chain links TRBV7-3 with TRBJ1-1; D is perhaps TRBD1 (6 bases). The CDR3 length is 13 residues. Germline V lookup: CDR1 SGHTA, CDR2 FQGTGA. The V end lost 5 bases, the J end lost 0 bases, and 7 bases lay between the germline ends.